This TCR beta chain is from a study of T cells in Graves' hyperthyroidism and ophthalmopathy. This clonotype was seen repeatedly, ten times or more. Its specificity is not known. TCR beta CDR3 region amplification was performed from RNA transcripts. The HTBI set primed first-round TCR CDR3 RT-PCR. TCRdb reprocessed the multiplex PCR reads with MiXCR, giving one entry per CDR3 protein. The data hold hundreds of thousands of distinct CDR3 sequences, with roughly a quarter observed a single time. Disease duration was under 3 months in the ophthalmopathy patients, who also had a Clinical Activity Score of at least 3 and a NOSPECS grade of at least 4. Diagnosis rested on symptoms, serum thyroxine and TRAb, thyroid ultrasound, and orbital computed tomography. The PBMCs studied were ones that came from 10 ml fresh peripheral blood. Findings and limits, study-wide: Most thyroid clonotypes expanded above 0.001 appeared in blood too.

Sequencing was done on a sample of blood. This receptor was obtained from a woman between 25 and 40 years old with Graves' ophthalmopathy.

CDR3 sequence (DNA): TGCAGTGCTGGTACCGGGGCTACGAAGAACACTGAAGCTTTCTTT. As protein: CSAGTGATKNTEAFF. The rearrangement links TRBV20-1 to TRBJ1-1; possible D gene TRBD1, 5 bases. Trimming took off 5 bases at V and 1 base at J, with 17 bases between the two ends. There are 15 residues in the CDR3. In germline, CDR1 is DFQATT, CDR2 SNEGSKA (reference sequence).